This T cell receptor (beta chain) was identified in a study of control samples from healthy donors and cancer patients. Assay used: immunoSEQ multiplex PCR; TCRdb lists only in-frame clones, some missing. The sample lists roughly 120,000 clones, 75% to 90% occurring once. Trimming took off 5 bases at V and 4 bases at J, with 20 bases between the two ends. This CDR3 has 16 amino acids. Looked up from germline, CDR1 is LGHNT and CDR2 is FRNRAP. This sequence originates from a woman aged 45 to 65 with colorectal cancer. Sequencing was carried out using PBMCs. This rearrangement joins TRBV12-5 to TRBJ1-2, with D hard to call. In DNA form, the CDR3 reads TGTGCTAGTGGTGGCGCGCGCGAGGGTGGGAGCTATGGCTACACCTTC. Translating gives CASGGAREGGSYGYTF.